This TCR beta chain originates from a study of cytomegalovirus exposure and HLA in healthy donors. Trimming shortened V by 3 bases and J by 3 bases, and 8 bases separated the two germline ends. CDR3 length: 13 amino acids. Germline assignment: CDR1 SGHDT and CDR2 YYEEEE. It was with 60 Vbeta and 13 Jbeta primers that the PCR ran. Only in-frame clones appear in the TCRdb table, and some are missing; sequencing was by immunoSEQ multiplex PCR. This table has some 85,000 clones, over 60% appearing once. This clone has more than one count but fewer than ten. The source of this sequence is a man under 40 in good health and CMV-seronegative. The gene calls are TRBV5-6 and TRBJ2-3, with no clear D. Sequenced sample: PBMCs. CDR3 nucleotides: TGTGCCAGCAGCTCTGAGGCGACAGATACGCAGTATTTT. Translated, it gives CASSSEATDTQYF.